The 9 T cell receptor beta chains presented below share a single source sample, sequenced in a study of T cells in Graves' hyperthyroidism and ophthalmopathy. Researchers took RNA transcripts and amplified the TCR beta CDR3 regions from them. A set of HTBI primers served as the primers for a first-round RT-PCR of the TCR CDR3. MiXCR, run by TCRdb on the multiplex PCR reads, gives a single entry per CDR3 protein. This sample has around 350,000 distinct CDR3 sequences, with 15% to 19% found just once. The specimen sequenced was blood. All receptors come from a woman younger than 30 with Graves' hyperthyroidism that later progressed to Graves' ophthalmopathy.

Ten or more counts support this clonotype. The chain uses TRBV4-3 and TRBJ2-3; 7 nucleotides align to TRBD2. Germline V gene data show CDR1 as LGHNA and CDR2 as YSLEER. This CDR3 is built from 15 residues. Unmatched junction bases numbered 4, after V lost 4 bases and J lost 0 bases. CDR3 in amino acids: CASSLSGASTDTQYF. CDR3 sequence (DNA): TGCGCCAGCAGCCTAAGCGGGGCTAGCACAGATACGCAGTATTTT.

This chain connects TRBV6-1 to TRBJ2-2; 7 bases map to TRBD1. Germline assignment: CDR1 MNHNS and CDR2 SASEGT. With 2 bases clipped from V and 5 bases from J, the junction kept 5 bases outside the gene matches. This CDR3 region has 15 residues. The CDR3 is CASSELTGPTGELFF. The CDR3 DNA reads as TGTGCCAGCAGTGAACTGACAGGGCCAACCGGGGAGCTGTTTTTT.

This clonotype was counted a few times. The CDR3, as DNA: TGTGCCAGCAGTCCTTATAATTCACCCCTCCACTTT. It codes for CASSPYNSPLHF. V is TRBV2 and J is TRBJ1-6; D unresolved. Trimming took 5 bases from V and 4 from J, leaving 3 bases between them. This CDR3 is built from 12 residues. Germline V gene data show CDR1 as SNHLY and CDR2 as FYNNEI.

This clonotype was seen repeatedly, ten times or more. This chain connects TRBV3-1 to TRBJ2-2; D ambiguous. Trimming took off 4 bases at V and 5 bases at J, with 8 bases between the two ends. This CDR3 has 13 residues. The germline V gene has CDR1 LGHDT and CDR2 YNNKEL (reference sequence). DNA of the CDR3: TGTGCCAGCAGCCGTCATGAAACCGGGGAGCTGTTTTTT. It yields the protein CASSRHETGELFF. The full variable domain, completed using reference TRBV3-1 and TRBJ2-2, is DTAVSQTPKYLVTQMGNDKSIKCEQNLGHDTMYWYKQDSKKFLKIMFSYNNKELIINETVPNRFSPKSPDKAHLNLHINSLELGDSAVYFCASSRHETGELFFGEGSRLTVL.

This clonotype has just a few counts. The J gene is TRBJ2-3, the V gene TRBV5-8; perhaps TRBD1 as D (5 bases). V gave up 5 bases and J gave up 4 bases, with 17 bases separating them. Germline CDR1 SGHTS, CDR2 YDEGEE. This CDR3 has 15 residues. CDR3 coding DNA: TGTGCCAGCAGGACAGTGGGCAGGGTTCCAGATACGCAGTATTTT. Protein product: CASRTVGRVPDTQYF. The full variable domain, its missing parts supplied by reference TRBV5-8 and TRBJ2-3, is EAGVTQSPTHLIKTRGQQATLRCSPISGHTSVYWYQQALGLGLQFLLWYDEGEERNRGNFPPRFSGRQFPNYSSELNVNALELEDSALYLCASRTVGRVPDTQYFGPGTRLTVL.

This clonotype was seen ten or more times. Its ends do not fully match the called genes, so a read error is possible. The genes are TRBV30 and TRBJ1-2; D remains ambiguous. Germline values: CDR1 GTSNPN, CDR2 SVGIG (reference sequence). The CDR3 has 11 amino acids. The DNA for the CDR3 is TGTGCCGGGAGGGTGATCTATGGCTACACCTTC. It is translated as CAGRVIYGYTF.

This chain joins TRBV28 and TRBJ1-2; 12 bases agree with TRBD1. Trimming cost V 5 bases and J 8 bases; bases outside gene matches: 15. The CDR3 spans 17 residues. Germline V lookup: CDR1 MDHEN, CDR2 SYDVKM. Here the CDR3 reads CASSPGTGGAIFQGYTF. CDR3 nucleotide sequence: TGTGCCAGCAGTCCCGGGACAGGGGGCGCGATATTTCAGGGCTACACCTTC.

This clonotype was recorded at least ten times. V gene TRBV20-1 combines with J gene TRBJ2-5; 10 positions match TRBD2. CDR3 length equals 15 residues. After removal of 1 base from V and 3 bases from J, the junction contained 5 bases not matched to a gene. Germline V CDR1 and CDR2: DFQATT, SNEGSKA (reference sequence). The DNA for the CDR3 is TGCAGTGCTAGAGTGCCAAGCGGGAGGGAAGAGACCCAGTACTTC. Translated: CSARVPSGREETQYF.

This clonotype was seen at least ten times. CDR3 sequence: CASSLSGTGNTEAFF. The CDR3 coding sequence is TGTGCCAGCAGTTTATCTGGGACAGGGAACACTGAAGCTTTCTTT. This chain links TRBV27 with TRBJ1-1, with 8 positions matching TRBD1. V shed 0 bases and J 1 base; nucleotides not matched to a gene: 1. The CDR3 is 15 amino acids. Germline CDR1 is MNHEY and CDR2 is SMNVEV (reference sequence).